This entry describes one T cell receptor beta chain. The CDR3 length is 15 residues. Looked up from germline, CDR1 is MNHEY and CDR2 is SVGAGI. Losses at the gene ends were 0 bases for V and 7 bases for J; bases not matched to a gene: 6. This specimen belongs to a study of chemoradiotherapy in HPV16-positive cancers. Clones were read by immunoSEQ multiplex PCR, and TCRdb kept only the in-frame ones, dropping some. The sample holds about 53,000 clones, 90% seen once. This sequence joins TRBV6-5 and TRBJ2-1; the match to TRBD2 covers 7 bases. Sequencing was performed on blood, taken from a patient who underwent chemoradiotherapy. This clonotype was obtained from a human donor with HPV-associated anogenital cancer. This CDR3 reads CASSYSIEGGNEQFF. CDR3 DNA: TGTGCCAGCAGTTACTCGATCGAGGGAGGGAATGAGCAGTTCTTC.